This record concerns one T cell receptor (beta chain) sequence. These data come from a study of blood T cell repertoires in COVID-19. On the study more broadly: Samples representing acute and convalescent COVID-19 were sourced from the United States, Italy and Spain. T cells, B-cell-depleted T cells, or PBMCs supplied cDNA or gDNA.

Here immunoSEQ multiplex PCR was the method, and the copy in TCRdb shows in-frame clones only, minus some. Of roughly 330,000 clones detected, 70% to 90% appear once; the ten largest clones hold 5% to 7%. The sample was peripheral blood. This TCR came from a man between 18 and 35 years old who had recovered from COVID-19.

The chain's CDR3 is CASSQDRTNEKLFF. DNA of the CDR3: TGCGCCAGCAGCCAAGACAGAACAAATGAAAAACTGTTTTTT. J is TRBJ1-4 and V is TRBV4-1; D remains unclear. The CDR3 length is 14 residues. Germline CDR1 MGHRA, CDR2 YSYEKL. Between the trimmed V and J ends, which lost 0 bases and 5 bases, there was a span of 7 bases.